The TCR beta chain under discussion was sequenced for a study of blood T cells in healthy people across ages. PCR was performed a second time for about 7 to 11 cycles using a sample-barcoded 5' primer and a J-beta primer mix. Individual samples furnished no less than 2.5 million CDR3-containing paired-end reads apiece. TCRdb independently ran MiXCR on the 5' RACE reads; one entry per CDR3 protein. This table has roughly 1,300,000 distinct CDR3 sequences, 45% to 70% appearing once. Per germline, CDR1 LGHDT and CDR2 YNNKEL (reference sequence). Between the trimmed V and J ends, which lost 0 bases and 0 bases, there was a span of 10 bases. The CDR3 consists of 16 residues.

This clonotype was obtained from a man aged 18 to 30 in good health. The gene calls are TRBV3-1 and TRBJ2-3; D might be TRBD1 or TRBD2, each matching 6 bases. Specimen: blood. Here the CDR3 reads CASSQDSGASTDTQYF. CDR3 coding DNA: TGTGCCAGCAGCCAAGATTCGGGGGCGAGCACAGATACGCAGTATTTT.